This T cell receptor beta chain derives from a study of blood T cell repertoires in COVID-19. The overall study: The study drew acute and convalescent COVID-19 samples from the United States, Italy and Spain. In each case, the material was cDNA or gDNA derived from T cells, B-cell-depleted T cells, or PBMCs.

This table comes from immunoSEQ multiplex PCR, and its TCRdb copy is limited to in-frame clones, with some not included. This sample has 90,000 to 110,000 clones, with 81% found just once. The V and J ends lost 2 bases and 1 base respectively, with 8 bases between them. Germline CDR1 reads KGHSH; CDR2 reads LQKENI. The CDR3 runs to 14 residues. The sample consisted of peripheral blood. The chain has TRBV18 and TRBJ2-5; D is unclear. The receptor's source is a man older than 75 with acute or convalescent COVID-19. CDR3 nucleotide sequence: TGTGCCAGCTCACCAGCACAGCTCCAAGAGACCCAGTACTTC. Its translation: CASSPAQLQETQYF. The full variable domain, completed using reference TRBV18 and TRBJ2-5, is NAGVMQNPRHLVRRRGQEARLRCSPMKGHSHVYWYRQLPEEGLKFMVYLQKENIIDESGMPKERFSAEFPKEGPSILRIQQVVRGDSAAYFCASSPAQLQETQYFGPGTRLLVL.